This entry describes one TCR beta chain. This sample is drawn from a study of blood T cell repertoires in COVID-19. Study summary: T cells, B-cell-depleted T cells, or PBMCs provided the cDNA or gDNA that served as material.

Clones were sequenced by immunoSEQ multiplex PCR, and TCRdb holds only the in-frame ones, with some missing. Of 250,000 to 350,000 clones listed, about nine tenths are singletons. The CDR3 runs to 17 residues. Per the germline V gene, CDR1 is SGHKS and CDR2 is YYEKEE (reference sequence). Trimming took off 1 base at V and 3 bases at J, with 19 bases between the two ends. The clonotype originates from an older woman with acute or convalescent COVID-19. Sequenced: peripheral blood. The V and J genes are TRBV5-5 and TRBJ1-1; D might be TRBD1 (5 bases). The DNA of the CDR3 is TGTGCCAGCAGCTTGCCGGGTAACAGGAATGCGGACACTGAAGCTTTCTTT. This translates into CASSLPGNRNADTEAFF.